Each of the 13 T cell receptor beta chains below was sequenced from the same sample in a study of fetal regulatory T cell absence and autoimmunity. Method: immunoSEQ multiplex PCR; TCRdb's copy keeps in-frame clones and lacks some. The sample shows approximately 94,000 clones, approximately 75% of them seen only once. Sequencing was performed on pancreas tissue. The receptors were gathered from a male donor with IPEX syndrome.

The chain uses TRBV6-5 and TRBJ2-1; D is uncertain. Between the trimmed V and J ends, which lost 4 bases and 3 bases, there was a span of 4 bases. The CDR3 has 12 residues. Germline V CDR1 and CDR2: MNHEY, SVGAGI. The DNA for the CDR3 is TGTGCCAGCAGTTGGGACTACAATGAGCAGTTCTTC. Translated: CASSWDYNEQFF.

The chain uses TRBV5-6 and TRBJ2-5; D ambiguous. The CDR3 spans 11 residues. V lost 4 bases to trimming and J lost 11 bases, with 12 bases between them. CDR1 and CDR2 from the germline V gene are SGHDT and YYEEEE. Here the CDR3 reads CASSALSEQYF. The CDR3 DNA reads TGTGCCAGCAGCGCTCTGAGTGAGCAGTACTTC. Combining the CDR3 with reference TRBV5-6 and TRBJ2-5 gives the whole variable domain DAGVTQSPTHLIKTRGQQVTLRCSPKSGHDTVSWYQQALGQGPQFIFQYYEEEERQRGNFPDRFSGHQFPNYSSELNVNALLLGDSALYLCASSALSEQYFGPGTRLLVL.

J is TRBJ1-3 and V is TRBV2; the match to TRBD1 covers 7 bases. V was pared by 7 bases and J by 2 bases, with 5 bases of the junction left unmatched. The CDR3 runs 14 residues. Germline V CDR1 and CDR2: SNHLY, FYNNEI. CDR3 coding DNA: TGTGCCAGCATCTCAGACAGGGCTGGAAACACCATATATTTT. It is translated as CASISDRAGNTIYF.

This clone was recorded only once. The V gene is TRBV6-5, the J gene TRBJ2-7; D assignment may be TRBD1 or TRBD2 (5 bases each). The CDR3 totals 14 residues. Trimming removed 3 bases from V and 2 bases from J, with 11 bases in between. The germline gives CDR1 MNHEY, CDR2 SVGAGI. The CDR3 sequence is CASSYGDQTYEQYF. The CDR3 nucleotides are TGTGCCAGCAGTTATGGGGACCAAACCTACGAGCAGTACTTC.

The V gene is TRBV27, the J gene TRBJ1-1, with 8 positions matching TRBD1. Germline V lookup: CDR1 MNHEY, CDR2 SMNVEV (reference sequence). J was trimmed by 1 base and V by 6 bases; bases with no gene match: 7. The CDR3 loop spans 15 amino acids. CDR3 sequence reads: CASSNHRGANTEAFF. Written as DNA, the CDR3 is TGTGCCAGCAGCAACCACAGGGGGGCGAACACTGAAGCTTTCTTT.

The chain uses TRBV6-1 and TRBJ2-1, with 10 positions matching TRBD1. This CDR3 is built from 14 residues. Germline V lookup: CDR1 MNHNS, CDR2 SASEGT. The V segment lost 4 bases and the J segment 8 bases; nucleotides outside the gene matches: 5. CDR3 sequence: CASSGGQGNDEQFF. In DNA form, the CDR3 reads TGTGCCAGCAGTGGGGGACAGGGGAACGATGAGCAGTTCTTC.

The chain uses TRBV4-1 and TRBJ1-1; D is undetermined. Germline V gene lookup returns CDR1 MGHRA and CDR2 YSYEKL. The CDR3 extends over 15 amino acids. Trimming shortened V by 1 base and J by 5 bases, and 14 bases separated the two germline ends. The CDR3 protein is CASSQVSGHGTEAFF. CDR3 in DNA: TGCGCCAGCAGCCAAGTCAGCGGGCACGGGACTGAAGCTTTCTTT.

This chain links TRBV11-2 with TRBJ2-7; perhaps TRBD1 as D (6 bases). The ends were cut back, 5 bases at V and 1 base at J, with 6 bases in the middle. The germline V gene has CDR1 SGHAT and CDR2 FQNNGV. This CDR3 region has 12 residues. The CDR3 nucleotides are TGTGCCAGCAGCCAGGGGTCCTACGAGCAGTACTTC. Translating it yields CASSQGSYEQYF.

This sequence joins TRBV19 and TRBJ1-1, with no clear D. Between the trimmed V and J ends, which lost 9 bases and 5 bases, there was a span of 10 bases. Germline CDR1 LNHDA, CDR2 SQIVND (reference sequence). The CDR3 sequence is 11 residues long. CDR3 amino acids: CASKGGTEAFF. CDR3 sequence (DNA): TGTGCCAGCAAAGGAGGGACTGAAGCTTTCTTT.

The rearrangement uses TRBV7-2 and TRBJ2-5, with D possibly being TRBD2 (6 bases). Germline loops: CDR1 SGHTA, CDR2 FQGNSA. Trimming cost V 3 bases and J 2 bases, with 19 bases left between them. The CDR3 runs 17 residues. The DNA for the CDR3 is TGTGCCAGCAGCTTCCGTAGACCGGGACTCAAACAAGAGACCCAGTACTTC. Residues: CASSFRRPGLKQETQYF.

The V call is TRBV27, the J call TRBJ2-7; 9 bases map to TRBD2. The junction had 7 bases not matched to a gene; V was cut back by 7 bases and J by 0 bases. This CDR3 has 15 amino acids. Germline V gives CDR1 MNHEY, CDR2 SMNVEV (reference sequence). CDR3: CASTHAGGSSYEQYF. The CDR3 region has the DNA TGTGCCAGCACCCACGCGGGAGGGAGCTCCTACGAGCAGTACTTC.

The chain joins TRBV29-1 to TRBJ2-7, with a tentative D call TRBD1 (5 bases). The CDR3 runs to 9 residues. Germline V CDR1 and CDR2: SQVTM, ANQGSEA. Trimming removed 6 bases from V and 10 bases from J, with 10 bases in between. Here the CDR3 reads CSVEDTQYF. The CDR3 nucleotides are TGCAGCGTCGAGGACACACAGTACTTC.

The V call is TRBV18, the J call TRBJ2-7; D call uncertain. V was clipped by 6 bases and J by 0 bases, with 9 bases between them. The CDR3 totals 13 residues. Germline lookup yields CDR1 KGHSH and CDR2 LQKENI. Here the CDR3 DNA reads TGTGCCAGCTCCCGGCGCTTCTCCTACGAGCAGTACTTC. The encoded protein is CASSRRFSYEQYF.